This paragraph covers one TCR beta chain sequence. The V gene's germline CDR1 is SGHTA and CDR2 FQGNSA. There are 17 residues in the CDR3. With V trimmed by 5 bases and J by 0 bases, 9 bases remained unmatched. This sample was included in a study of blood T cell repertoires in COVID-19. The overall study: Collection of acute and convalescent COVID-19 samples took place in the United States, Italy and Spain.

This table comes from immunoSEQ multiplex PCR, and its TCRdb copy is limited to in-frame clones, with some not included. This sample has 310,000 or so clones; 89% occur once, and the top ten carry approximately 8.8%. The sequenced material came from PBMCs or T cells enriched from blood (not recorded which). The chain has TRBV7-2 and TRBJ2-2; TRBD2 matches at 7 bases. This receptor was taken from a woman between 35 and 50 years old who had recovered from COVID-19. The CDR3 region has the DNA TGTGCCAGCAGCCCAGAAGGTGCGGGGGCGAACACCGGGGAGCTGTTTTTT. It yields the protein CASSPEGAGANTGELFF. The variable domain in full, completed from reference TRBV7-2 and TRBJ2-2, reads GAGVSQSPSNKVTEKGKDVELRCDPISGHTALYWYRQSLGQGLEFLIYFQGNSAPDKSGLPSDRFSAERTGGSVSTLTIQRTQQEDSAVYLCASSPEGAGANTGELFFGEGSRLTVL.